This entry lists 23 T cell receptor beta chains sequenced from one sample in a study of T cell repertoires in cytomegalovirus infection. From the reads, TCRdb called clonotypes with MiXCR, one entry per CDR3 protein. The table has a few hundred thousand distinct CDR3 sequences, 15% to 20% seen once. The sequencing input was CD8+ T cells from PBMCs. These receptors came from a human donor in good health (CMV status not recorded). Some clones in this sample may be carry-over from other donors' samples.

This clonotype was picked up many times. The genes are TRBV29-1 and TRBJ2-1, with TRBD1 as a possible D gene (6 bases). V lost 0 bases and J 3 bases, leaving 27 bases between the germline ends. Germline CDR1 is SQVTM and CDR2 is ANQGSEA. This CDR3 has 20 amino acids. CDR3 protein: CSVEDLGDGGGYFDYNEQFF. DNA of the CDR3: TGCAGCGTTGAAGATTTAGGGGATGGTGGGGGCTATTTCGACTACAATGAGCAGTTCTTC.

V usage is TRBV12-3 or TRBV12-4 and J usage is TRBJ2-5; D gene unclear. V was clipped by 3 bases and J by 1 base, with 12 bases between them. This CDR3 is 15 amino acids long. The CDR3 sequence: CASSFLVQTQETQYF. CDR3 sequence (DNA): TGTGCCAGCAGTTTTCTCGTGCAGACCCAAGAGACCCAGTACTTC.

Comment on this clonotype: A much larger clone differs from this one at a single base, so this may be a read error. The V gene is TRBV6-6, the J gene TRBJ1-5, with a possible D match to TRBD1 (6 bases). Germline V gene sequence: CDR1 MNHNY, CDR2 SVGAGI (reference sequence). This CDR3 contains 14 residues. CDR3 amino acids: CARSAITGYQPQHF. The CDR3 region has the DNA TGTGCCCGCAGTGCCATAACAGGGTATCAGCCCCAGCATTTT.

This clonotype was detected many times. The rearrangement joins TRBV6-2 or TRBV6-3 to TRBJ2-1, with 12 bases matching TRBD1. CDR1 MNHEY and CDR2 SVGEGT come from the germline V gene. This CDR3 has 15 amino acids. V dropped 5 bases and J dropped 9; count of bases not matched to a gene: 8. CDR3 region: CASSPPGQGAFEQFF. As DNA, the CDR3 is TGTGCCAGCAGTCCGCCGGGACAGGGGGCCTTTGAGCAGTTCTTC.

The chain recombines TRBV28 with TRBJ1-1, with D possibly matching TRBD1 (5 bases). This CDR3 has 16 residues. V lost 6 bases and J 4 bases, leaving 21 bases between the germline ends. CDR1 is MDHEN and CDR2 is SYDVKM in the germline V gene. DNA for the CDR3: TGTGCCAGCAGCCTCCACCTCGGGGGTAGAGGCACTGAAGCTTTCTTT. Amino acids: CASSLHLGGRGTEAFF. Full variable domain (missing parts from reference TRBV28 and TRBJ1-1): DVKVTQSSRYLVKRTGEKVFLECVQDMDHENMFWYRQDPGLGLRLIYFSYDVKMKEKGDIPEGYSVSREKKERFSLILESASTNQTSMYLCASSLHLGGRGTEAFFGQGTRLTVV.

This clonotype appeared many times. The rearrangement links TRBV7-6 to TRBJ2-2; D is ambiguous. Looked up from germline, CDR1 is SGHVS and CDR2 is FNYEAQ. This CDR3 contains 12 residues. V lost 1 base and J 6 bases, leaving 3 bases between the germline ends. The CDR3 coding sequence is TGTGCCAGCAGCTTAGGGGCCGGGGAGCTGTTTTTT. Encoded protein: CASSLGAGELFF.

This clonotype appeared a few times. The CDR3 nucleotides are TGCAGTGCTAGTGCTAGGGTATTCAGCTCCTACAATGAGCAGTTCTTC. It codes for CSASARVFSSYNEQFF. The gene calls are TRBV20-1 and TRBJ2-1; D uncertain. The CDR3 extends over 16 amino acids. Trimming stripped 3 bases from V and 0 bases from J, with 15 bases between. The V gene's germline CDR1 is DFQATT and CDR2 SNEGSKA (reference sequence).

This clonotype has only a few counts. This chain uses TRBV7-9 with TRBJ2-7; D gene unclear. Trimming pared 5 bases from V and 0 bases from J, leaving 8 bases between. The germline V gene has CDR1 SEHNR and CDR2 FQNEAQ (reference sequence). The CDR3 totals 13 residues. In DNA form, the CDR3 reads TGTGCCAGCAGCGCGGCAGTCTCCTACGAGCAGTACTTC. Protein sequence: CASSAAVSYEQYF.

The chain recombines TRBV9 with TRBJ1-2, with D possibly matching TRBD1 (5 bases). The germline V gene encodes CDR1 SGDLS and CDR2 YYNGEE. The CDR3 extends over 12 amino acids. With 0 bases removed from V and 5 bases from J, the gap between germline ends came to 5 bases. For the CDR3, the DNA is TGTGCCAGCAGCGTAGCAGGGTATGGCTACACCTTC. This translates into CASSVAGYGYTF.

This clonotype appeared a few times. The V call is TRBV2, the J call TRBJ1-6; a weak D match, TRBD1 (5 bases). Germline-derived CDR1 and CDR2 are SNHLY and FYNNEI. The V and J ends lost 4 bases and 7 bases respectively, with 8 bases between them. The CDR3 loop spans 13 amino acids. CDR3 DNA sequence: TGTGCCAGCAGTGGGGGCAGAAATTCACCCCTCCACTTT. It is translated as CASSGGRNSPLHF.

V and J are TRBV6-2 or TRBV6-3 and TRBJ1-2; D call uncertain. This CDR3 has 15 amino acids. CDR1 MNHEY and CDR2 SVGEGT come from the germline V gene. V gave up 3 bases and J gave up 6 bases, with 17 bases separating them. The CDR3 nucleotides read TGTGCCAGCAGTTATTTCGGGGTCTACAACCATGGCTACACCTTC. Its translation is CASSYFGVYNHGYTF.

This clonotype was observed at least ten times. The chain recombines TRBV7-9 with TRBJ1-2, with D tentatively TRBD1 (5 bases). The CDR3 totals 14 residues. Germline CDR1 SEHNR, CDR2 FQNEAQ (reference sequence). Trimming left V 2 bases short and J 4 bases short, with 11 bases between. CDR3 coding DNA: TGTGCCAGCAGCTTAAGGGGCAATAGCTATGGCTACACCTTC. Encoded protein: CASSLRGNSYGYTF.

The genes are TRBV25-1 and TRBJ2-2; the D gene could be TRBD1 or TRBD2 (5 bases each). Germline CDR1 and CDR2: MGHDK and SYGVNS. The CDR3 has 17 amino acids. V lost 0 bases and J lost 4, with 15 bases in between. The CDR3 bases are TGTGCCAGCAGTGAATATTTCCAGGGAGAGAGCACCGGGGAGCTGTTTTTT. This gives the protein CASSEYFQGESTGELFF.

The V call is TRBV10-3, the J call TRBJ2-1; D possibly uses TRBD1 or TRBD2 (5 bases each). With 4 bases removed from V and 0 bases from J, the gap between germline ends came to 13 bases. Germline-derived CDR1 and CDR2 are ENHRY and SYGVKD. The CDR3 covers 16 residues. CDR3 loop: CAISGDHRSSYNEQFF. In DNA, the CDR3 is TGTGCCATCAGTGGGGACCACAGGAGCTCCTACAATGAGCAGTTCTTC.

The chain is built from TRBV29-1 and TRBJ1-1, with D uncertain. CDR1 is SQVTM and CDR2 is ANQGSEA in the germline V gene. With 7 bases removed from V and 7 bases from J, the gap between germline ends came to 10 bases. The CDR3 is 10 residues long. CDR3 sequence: CSDLRVEAFF. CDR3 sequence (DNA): TGCAGCGACCTAAGGGTTGAAGCTTTCTTT.

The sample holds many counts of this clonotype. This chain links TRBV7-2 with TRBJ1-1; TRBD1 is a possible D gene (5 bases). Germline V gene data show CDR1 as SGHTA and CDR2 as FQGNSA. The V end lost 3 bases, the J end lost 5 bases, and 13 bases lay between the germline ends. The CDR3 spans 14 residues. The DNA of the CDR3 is TGTGCCAGCAGCTTGGGGGGATCCCTAACTGAAGCTTTCTTT. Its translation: CASSLGGSLTEAFF.

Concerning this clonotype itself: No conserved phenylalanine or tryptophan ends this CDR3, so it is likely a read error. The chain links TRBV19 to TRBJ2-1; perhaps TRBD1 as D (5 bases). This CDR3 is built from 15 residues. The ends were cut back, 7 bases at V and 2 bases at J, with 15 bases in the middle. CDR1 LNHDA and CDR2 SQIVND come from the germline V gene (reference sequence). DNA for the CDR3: TGTGCCAGTAACTCTCTGGAAGGGGCCTACAATGAGCAGTTCTAC. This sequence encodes CASNSLEGAYNEQFY.

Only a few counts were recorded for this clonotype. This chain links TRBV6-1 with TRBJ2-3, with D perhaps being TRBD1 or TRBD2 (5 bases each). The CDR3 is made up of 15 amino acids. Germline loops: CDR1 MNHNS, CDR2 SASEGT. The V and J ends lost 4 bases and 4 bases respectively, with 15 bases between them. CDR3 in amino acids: CASSVAGAGPDTQYF. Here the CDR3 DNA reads TGTGCCAGCAGTGTAGCCGGGGCCGGTCCAGATACGCAGTATTTT.

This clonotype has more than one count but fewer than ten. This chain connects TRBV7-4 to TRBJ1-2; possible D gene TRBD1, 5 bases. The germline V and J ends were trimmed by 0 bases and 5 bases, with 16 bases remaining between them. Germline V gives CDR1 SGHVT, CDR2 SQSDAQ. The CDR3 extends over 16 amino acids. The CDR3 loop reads CASSLAGTEGLYGYTF. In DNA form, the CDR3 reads TGTGCCAGCAGCTTAGCCGGAACCGAGGGGCTATATGGCTACACCTTC.

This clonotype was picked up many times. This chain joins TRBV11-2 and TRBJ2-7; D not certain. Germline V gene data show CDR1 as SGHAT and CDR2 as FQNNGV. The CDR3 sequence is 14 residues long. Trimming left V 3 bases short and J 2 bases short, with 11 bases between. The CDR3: CASSFAPEAYEQYF. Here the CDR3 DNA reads TGTGCCAGCAGCTTTGCCCCCGAGGCCTACGAGCAGTACTTC.

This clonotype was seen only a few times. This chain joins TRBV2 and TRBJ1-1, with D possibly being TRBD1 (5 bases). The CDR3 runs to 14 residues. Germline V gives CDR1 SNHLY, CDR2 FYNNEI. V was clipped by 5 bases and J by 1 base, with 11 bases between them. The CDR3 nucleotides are TGTGCCAGCAGTCGCTCAGGGTCGAACACTGAAGCTTTCTTT. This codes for CASSRSGSNTEAFF.

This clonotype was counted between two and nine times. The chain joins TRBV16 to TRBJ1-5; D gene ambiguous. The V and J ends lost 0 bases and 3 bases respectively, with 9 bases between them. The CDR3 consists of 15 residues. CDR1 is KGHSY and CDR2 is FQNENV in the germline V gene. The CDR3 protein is CASSQSYSFNQPQHF. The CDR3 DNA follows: TGTGCCAGCAGCCAATCGTACAGCTTCAATCAGCCCCAGCATTTT.

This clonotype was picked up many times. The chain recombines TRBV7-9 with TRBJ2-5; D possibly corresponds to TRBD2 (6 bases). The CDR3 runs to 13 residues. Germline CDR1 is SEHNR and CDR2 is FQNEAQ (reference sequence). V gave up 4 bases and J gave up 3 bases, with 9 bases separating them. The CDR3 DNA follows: TGTGCCAGCAGCTCGGACTATAAAGAGACCCAGTACTTC. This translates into CASSSDYKETQYF.